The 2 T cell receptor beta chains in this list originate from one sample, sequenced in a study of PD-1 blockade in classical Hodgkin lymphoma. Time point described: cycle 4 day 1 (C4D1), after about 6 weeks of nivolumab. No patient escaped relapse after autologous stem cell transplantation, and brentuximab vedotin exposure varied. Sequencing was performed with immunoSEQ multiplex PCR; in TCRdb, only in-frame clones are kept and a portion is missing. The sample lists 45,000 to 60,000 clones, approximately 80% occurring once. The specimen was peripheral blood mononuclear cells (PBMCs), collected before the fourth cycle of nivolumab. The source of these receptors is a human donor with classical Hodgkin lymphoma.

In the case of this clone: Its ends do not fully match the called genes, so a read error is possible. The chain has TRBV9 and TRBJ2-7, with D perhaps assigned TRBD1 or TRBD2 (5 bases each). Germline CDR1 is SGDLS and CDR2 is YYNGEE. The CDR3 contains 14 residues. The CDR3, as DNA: TGTGCCAGCGGCGTAGCTGCAGGGACCGACGAGCAGTACTTC. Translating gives CASGVAAGTDEQYF.

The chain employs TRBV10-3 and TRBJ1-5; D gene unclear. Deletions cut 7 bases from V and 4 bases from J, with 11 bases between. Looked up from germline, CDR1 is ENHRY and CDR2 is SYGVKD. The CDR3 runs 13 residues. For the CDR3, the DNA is TGTGCCATCAAGGGCCTTGGAAATCAGCCCCAGCATTTT. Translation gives CAIKGLGNQPQHF.